The source of this T cell receptor (beta chain) is a study of blood T cell repertoires in COVID-19. The CDR3 length is 16 residues. From germline, CDR1 is SEHNR and CDR2 FQNEAQ (reference sequence). V was cut by 5 bases and J by 3 bases, with 16 bases left in between. TCRdb's table, derived via immunoSEQ multiplex PCR, lists solely in-frame clones and lacks some. The data contain about 200,000 clones, 78% of them singletons. The chain links TRBV7-9 to TRBJ2-2, with a possible D match to TRBD2 (7 bases). The sample taken for sequencing was peripheral blood. The TCR was taken from a woman of 80 years or more with active or convalescent COVID-19. The CDR3 sequence: CASSLPRGGDTGELFF. For the CDR3, the DNA is TGTGCCAGCAGCCTACCCAGAGGGGGGGACACCGGGGAGCTGTTTTTT.